This TCR beta chain came from a study of blood T cell repertoires in COVID-19. As for the study in general: Samples taken during acute and convalescent COVID-19 were collected in the United States, Italy and Spain.

The CDR3 contains 14 residues. Trimming removed 0 bases from V and 4 bases from J, with 10 bases in between. Looked up from germline, CDR1 is SGDLS and CDR2 is YYNGEE. Here immunoSEQ multiplex PCR was the method, and the copy in TCRdb shows in-frame clones only, minus some. Here the sample spans over 60,000 clones, 85% to 90% being singletons. The sequence was obtained from an elderly woman with active or convalescent COVID-19. Material: peripheral blood. The V call is TRBV9, the J call TRBJ1-1; tentative D call: TRBD1 (6 bases). CDR3 in DNA: TGTGCCAGCAGCGTAGAAGGCAGGGGCACTGAAGCTTTCTTT. Translated: CASSVEGRGTEAFF. Looking up the rest from reference TRBV9 and TRBJ1-1 gives the full variable domain: DSGVTQTPKHLITATGQRVTLRCSPRSGDLSVYWYQQSLDQGLQFLIQYYNGEERAKGNILERFSAQQFPDLHSELNLSSLELGDSALYFCASSVEGRGTEAFFGQGTRLTVV.